This T cell receptor (beta chain) came from a study of blood T cell repertoires in COVID-19. Across the whole study: Samples came from the United States, Italy and Spain, spanning acute and convalescent COVID-19. Sample material is recorded as cDNA or gDNA derived from T cells, B-cell-depleted T cells, or PBMCs.

This clone was detected only a few times. This CDR3 region has 17 residues. Germline values: CDR1 SEHNR, CDR2 FQNEAQ (reference sequence). Trimming removed 2 bases at V and 3 bases at J, with 17 bases between. In the authors' methods: It was from reference gene primer amplification that nucleated cell counts were estimated. Only in-frame clones appear in the TCRdb table, and some are missing; sequencing was by immunoSEQ multiplex PCR. The DNA was the basis for D and trimming; V, J and clone size are from that table. The table shows 50,000 or so clones, with around 85% occurring only once. J is TRBJ1-5 and V is TRBV7-9, with D uncertain. Sequencing was done on a sample of peripheral blood. This receptor was obtained from a middle-aged man with active COVID-19. Here the CDR3 DNA reads TGTGCCAGCAGCTTATTACGCAGGTTCGTTGTCAATCAGCCCCAGCATTTT. Translating gives CASSLLRRFVVNQPQHF.